This is a list of T cell receptor beta chains from one sample in a study of blood T cell repertoires in COVID-19. Assay used: immunoSEQ multiplex PCR; TCRdb lists only in-frame clones, some missing. This sample has 150,000 or so clones, with 75% to 85% found just once. Sequences were obtained from PBMCs or T cells enriched from blood (not recorded which). Receptors originate from a woman aged 55-70 years who had recovered from COVID-19. Both conserved end residues are part of each CDR3. Fields, in order: J gene, clone size, V gene, D gene, CDR3 DNA, CDR3 protein. The D gene is left open where the match is weak. Expanded clones are given a class, and other clones once, few, many or no size at all.

TRBJ2-7,NA,TRBV7-9,TRBD1,TGTGCCAGCAGCTTACCAGGGGGAAGTTCGAGGTACGAGCAGTACTTC,CASSLPGGSSRYEQYF
TRBJ2-3,NA,TRBV7-2,TRBD2,TGTGCCAGCAGCTTAATACCGATGGCGGGGGGGCGGGCAGATACGCAGTATTTT,CASSLIPMAGGRADTQYF
TRBJ1-2,NA,TRBV5-6,NA,TGTGCCAGCAGCTTGGATCAGGGTGGCTACACCTTC,CASSLDQGGYTF
TRBJ2-2,NA,TRBV11-3,TRBD1,TGTGCCAGCAGCCAAAGGGACAGGGGCACCGGGGAGCTGTTTTTT,CASSQRDRGTGELFF
TRBJ1-2,few,TRBV14,TRBD1,TGTGCCAGCAGCCAAGCGACAGGGCTTAACTATGGCTACACCTTC,CASSQATGLNYGYTF
TRBJ2-1,NA,TRBV5-1,NA,TGCGCCAGCAGCTTGGGTCCAGGATCCTACAATGAGCAGTTCTTC,CASSLGPGSYNEQFF
TRBJ1-1,NA,TRBV3-1/TRBV3-2,TRBD1,TGTGCCAGCAGCCAAGGAGACAGGGTTGGTACTGAAGCTTTCTTT,CASSQGDRVGTEAFF
TRBJ2-7,NA,TRBV27,TRBD2,TGTGCCAGCAGTTTCCTCGGCGGGGGGGCCTACGAGCAGTACTTC,CASSFLGGGAYEQYF
TRBJ2-5,NA,TRBV5-1,TRBD1,TGCGCCAGCAGCACCCGGACAGGGGGCGGAGAGACCCAGTACTTC,CASSTRTGGGETQYF
TRBJ2-1,NA,TRBV30,TRBD1,TGTGCCTGGAGGGGGACAGGACTGAGCTCCTACAATGAGCAGTTCTTC,CAWRGTGLSSYNEQFF
TRBJ2-7,NA,TRBV5-1,NA,TGCGCCAGCAGCTTGGACTGGTCCTACGAGCAGTACTTC,CASSLDWSYEQYF
TRBJ1-2,NA,TRBV27,NA,TGTGCCAGCAGTTTTGGCGGGAACTATGGCTACACCTTC,CASSFGGNYGYTF
TRBJ2-2,NA,TRBV19,TRBD1,TGTGCCAGTATCCCCCAGGGGGCGAACACCGGGGAGCTGTTTTTT,CASIPQGANTGELFF
TRBJ2-5,NA,TRBV5-5,NA,TGTGCCAGCAGCTTCAGGGTAGGAGAGACCCAGTACTTC,CASSFRVGETQYF
TRBJ1-5,NA,TRBV27,NA,TGTGCCAGCAGTTTGTGGGCTTATCAGCCCCAGCATTTT,CASSLWAYQPQHF
TRBJ2-5,NA,TRBV2,TRBD2,TGTGCCAGCAACGGCGGGGGAGAACAAGAGACCCAGTACTTC,CASNGGGEQETQYF
TRBJ2-7,NA,TRBV5-1,TRBD1,TGCGCCAGCAGCTTCGGGACCGGGACAGGGGGCAACGAGCAGTACTTC,CASSFGTGTGGNEQYF
TRBJ1-3,once,TRBV19,NA,TGTGCCAGTAGTATGGTTCAGGACTCTGGAAACACCATATATTTT,CASSMVQDSGNTIYF
TRBJ1-2,NA,TRBV12-5,NA,TGTGCTAGTGGTTTGACCCCCGGACAGCGTTATGGCTACACCTTC,CASGLTPGQRYGYTF
TRBJ2-7,NA,TRBV19,NA,TGTGCCAGTAGTATCCCTAGCCAGCCGTACGAGCAGTACTTC,CASSIPSQPYEQYF
TRBJ2-5,NA,TRBV25-1,TRBD1,TGTGCCAGCAGTGGAGGGACAGCATCCTTTCAAGAGACCCAGTACTTC,CASSGGTASFQETQYF
TRBJ1-1,NA,TRBV9,NA,TGTGCCAGCAGTGGTTGGGCCGGCACTGAAGCTTTCTTT,CASSGWAGTEAFF
TRBJ2-3,NA,TRBV19,NA,TGTGCCAGTGACGCGGGGGCTTACACAGATACGCAGTATTTT,CASDAGAYTDTQYF
TRBJ2-4,NA,TRBV4-1,TRBD2,TGCGCCAGCAGCCAGGAAAGCGGGGGTTGGGACATTCAGTACTTC,CASSQESGGWDIQYF
TRBJ1-2,NA,TRBV19,NA,TGTGCCAGTAGTATAGCGGGAAGTGGCTACACCTTC,CASSIAGSGYTF
TRBJ2-3,once,TRBV18,NA,TGTGCCAGCTCACCACAGACATTCGGCACAGATACGCAGTATTTT,CASSPQTFGTDTQYF
TRBJ1-2,NA,TRBV4-2,NA,TGTGCCAGCAGCCAAGAGCCCCTATCTAACTATGGCTACACCTTC,CASSQEPLSNYGYTF
TRBJ1-1,NA,TRBV19,TRBD1,TGTGCCAGTAGTATAGCCTCCGGGACAGGGGACACTGAAGCTTTCTTT,CASSIASGTGDTEAFF
TRBJ1-1,NA,TRBV19,TRBD1,TGTGCCAGTAGTATAGAGCCGGGACAGCAAGCTTTCTTT,CASSIEPGQQAFF
TRBJ2-3,few,TRBV7-2,NA,TGTGCCAGCAGCCTCCGACAGGGCACAGATACGCAGTATTTT,CASSLRQGTDTQYF
TRBJ1-2,few,TRBV21-1,NA,TGTGCCAGCGGTCGGACAAGACTTAACTATGGCTACACCTTC,CASGRTRLNYGYTF
TRBJ2-7,NA,TRBV7-2,TRBD2,TGTGCCAGCAGCGTACTAGCGGGGGGCCCCCTATCGGAGCAGTACTTC,CASSVLAGGPLSEQYF
TRBJ2-1,NA,TRBV7-3,TRBD1,TGTGCCAGCAGCTTAAACCTCAGGAGACAGGGTGGGTTCAATGAGCAGTTCTTC,CASSLNLRRQGGFNEQFF
TRBJ1-4,NA,TRBV5-8,TRBD1,TGTGCCAGCCGCAGGGACAGTAATGAAAAACTGTTTTTT,CASRRDSNEKLFF
TRBJ2-4,NA,TRBV23-1,NA,TGCGCCAGCAGTCAATCGGGCAGCAAAAACATTCAGTACTTC,CASSQSGSKNIQYF
TRBJ2-1,NA,TRBV7-9,NA,TGTGCCAGCAGCTTCGCGCGCGAGCAGTTCTTC,CASSFAREQFF
TRBJ2-7,NA,TRBV25-1,NA,TGTGCCAGCAACAGTAGGGGGAGCTCCTACGAGCAGTACTTC,CASNSRGSSYEQYF
TRBJ1-4,once,TRBV24-1,TRBD1,TGTGCCACCAGTGATCGAAGGGGGCTGATTGAAAAACTGTTTTTT,CATSDRRGLIEKLFF
TRBJ2-5,few,TRBV30,TRBD1,TGTGCCTGGAATAAGGGGGCCCAAGAGACCCAGTACTTC,CAWNKGAQETQYF
TRBJ1-2,NA,TRBV19,NA,TGTGCCAGTAGTATGTACTCTCAGGGCGCCTATGGCTACACCTTC,CASSMYSQGAYGYTF
TRBJ2-2,NA,TRBV3-1/TRBV3-2,TRBD1,TGTGCCAGCAGCCAAGGTCCACAGGGGGGTTTCACCGGGGAGCTGTTTTTT,CASSQGPQGGFTGELFF
TRBJ1-1,once,TRBV4-1,NA,TGCGCCAGCAGCCTTGCAATCGGGTCTAACACTGAAGCTTTCTTT,CASSLAIGSNTEAFF
TRBJ2-3,NA,TRBV27,TRBD1,TGTGCCAGCAGCGATACGGGACAGGGCACAGATACGCAGTATTTT,CASSDTGQGTDTQYF
TRBJ2-5,NA,TRBV5-4,NA,TGTGCCAGCGGGAGAGAGCTAGCGTCGCAAGAGACCCAGTACTTC,CASGRELASQETQYF
TRBJ2-2,NA,TRBV7-2,NA,TGTGCCAGCAGCTTGGGCAACACCGGGGAGCTGTTTTTT,CASSLGNTGELFF
TRBJ1-4,NA,TRBV18,TRBD1,TGTGCCAGCTCACCGGGACAGGGGGCCGAAAAACTGTTTTTT,CASSPGQGAEKLFF
TRBJ2-7,NA,TRBV6-5,TRBD2,TGTGCCAGCAGTTACTCGCTAGCGGGGGGGCTCTACGAGCAGTACTTC,CASSYSLAGGLYEQYF
TRBJ1-2,few,TRBV14,NA,TGTGCCAGCAGTCCAGGACAGACGTATGGCTACACCTTC,CASSPGQTYGYTF